Included here is one T cell receptor (beta chain) sequence, with context. This clonotype was detected ten times or more. Its antigen target is currently unknown. No much larger clonotype is one base removed from it; base qualities were not supplied. V has 5 bases trimmed and J has 5 bases trimmed; junction bases matching no gene number 14. The CDR3 numbers 16 residues from cysteine through phenylalanine. The retained sequence is limited to the CDR3, 48 bases, with the frame set at the first base. CDR1 and CDR2, looked up from the germline V gene (reference sequence), are SEHNR and FQNEAQ. The data derive from a study of T-cell reconstitution after alpha-beta-depleted transplantation in children (dated by TCRdb to about 2016). Context from the whole study: The study quantitatively tracked T-cell immune reconstitution after TCRalphabeta/CD19-depleted allogeneic hematopoietic cell transplantation in children using TCR repertoire profiling. Here is what the overall study found, with its caveats: The frequencies of hyperexpanded clones fell over the following months, and after one year, T-cell counts and TCRbeta diversity were mostly attributed to newly produced T cells. Apparently early alphabetaT-cell count recovery about two months after transplant reportedly relied on only several hundred rapidly expanded clones derived from non-depleted graft cells. In some patients, the high TCRbeta diversity seen at day 60 was put down to recipient T cells and intrathymic progenitors that had survived conditioning.

The treatment or condition label corresponds to: allogeneic hematopoietic cell transplantation with graft depleted of TCRalphabeta T cells and CD19 B cells. The transplant recipients were children given TCRalphabeta/CD19-depleted allogeneic hematopoietic cell grafts. Preparation of the library involved PCR. The instrument was an Illumina HiSeq 2500. TCR library preparation used molecular barcoding, with unique molecular identifiers applied to normalize quantification of the TCRbeta repertoire. TCRdb's own reprocessing of the public reads used fastp at Q25 and MiXCR and kept productive beta chains. Rows merge per CDR3 protein into single entries with the most common DNA and genes. Counted in this sample were approximately 6,500 distinct CDR3 sequences; around a tenth of them appeared once. Approximately 22% of the sample is taken by the ten largest.

This clonotype was obtained from a child less than two years old who had a stem cell transplant for acute myeloid leukemia, so the T cells may come from the graft donor. Recombination joined TRBV7-9 with TRBJ2-5, with 7 bases matching TRBD2. The specimen comprised PBMCs, mostly from graft donor cells, sampled 180 days after TCRalphabeta/CD19-depleted stem cell transplant. The CDR3 region reads CASSPGGDAGYETQYF. The DNA reads as follows: TGTGCCAGCAGCCCGGGGGGAGACGCAGGGTACGAGACCCAGTACTTC. The CDR3 plus the reference TRBV7-9 and TRBJ2-5 genes for the other parts give the full variable domain: DTGVSQNPRHKITKRGQNVTFRCDPISEHNRLYWYRQTLGQGPEFLTYFQNEAQLEKSRLLSDRFSAERPKGSFSTLEIQRTEQGDSAMYLCASSPGGDAGYETQYFGPGTRLLVL.